A single sample is the source of the 24 T cell receptor beta chains below, sequenced in a study of blood T cell repertoires in COVID-19. Some clones are missing from TCRdb's copy, which holds only in-frame ones; the method was immunoSEQ multiplex PCR. The data show fewer than 350,000 clones, 90% seen once. The sequenced sample consisted of PBMCs or T cells enriched from blood (not recorded which). All receptors come from a woman younger than 35 with acute COVID-19.

The chain carries TRBV30 and TRBJ2-2; TRBD2 is a possible D gene (6 bases). This CDR3 is 13 amino acids long. The V end was cut by 3 bases, the J end by 5 bases, with 10 bases between. Germline V gene sequence: CDR1 GTSNPN, CDR2 SVGIG (reference sequence). CDR3 in DNA: TGTGCCTGGAGCGGACGGGGGACCGGGGAGCTGTTTTTT. Translated: CAWSGRGTGELFF.

The rearrangement joins TRBV7-2 to TRBJ2-2; D is possibly TRBD2 (5 bases). The CDR3 is made up of 15 amino acids. The germline CDR1 and CDR2 sequences are SGHTA and FQGNSA. Trimming removed 1 base at V and 4 bases at J, with 10 bases between. This CDR3 is CASSLVLAGTGELFF. Here the CDR3 DNA reads TGTGCCAGCAGCTTAGTACTCGCGGGCACCGGGGAGCTGTTTTTT.

The chain recombines TRBV27 with TRBJ2-1; 11 nucleotides align to TRBD1. V shed 6 bases and J 6 bases; nucleotides not matched to a gene: 10. This CDR3 comprises 16 residues. Germline assignment: CDR1 MNHEY and CDR2 SMNVEV (reference sequence). CDR3 DNA sequence: TGTGCCAGCAGCATCGAGGGGACAGGGGGTGTCAATGAGCAGTTCTTC. Amino acid sequence: CASSIEGTGGVNEQFF.

The chain is built from TRBV28 and TRBJ1-5; D is uncertain. Germline CDR1 reads MDHEN; CDR2 reads SYDVKM. The CDR3 has 15 residues. V was trimmed by 6 bases and J by 3 bases, leaving 15 bases between them. CDR3 sequence reads: CASRSLVAVNQPQHF. The DNA of the CDR3 is TGTGCCAGCAGATCTTTGGTCGCAGTCAATCAGCCCCAGCATTTT.

This chain links TRBV29-1 with TRBJ2-7, with a possible D match to TRBD2 (6 bases). Trimming stripped 1 base from V and 6 bases from J, with 10 bases between. The CDR3 length is 12 residues. Germline assignment: CDR1 SQVTM and CDR2 ANQGSEA. CDR3 DNA sequence: TGCAGCGTTGAAGGACTAGATTCCGAGCAGTACTTC. Protein product: CSVEGLDSEQYF.

This clone was counted a few times. The gene calls are TRBV5-1 and TRBJ2-7; possibly TRBD1 for D (5 bases). The CDR3 length is 15 residues. The V end lost 2 bases, the J end lost 5 bases, and 17 bases lay between the germline ends. From germline, CDR1 is SGHRS and CDR2 YFSETQ. This CDR3 reads CASSFVLGVSHEQYF. The CDR3 nucleotides are TGCGCCAGCAGCTTTGTCCTAGGGGTTAGCCACGAGCAGTACTTC.

V usage is TRBV9 and J usage is TRBJ2-3; D possibly corresponds to TRBD1 (7 bases). Looked up from germline, CDR1 is SGDLS and CDR2 is YYNGEE. With 1 base removed from V and 5 bases from J, the gap between germline ends came to 14 bases. The CDR3 sequence is 15 residues long. The DNA for the CDR3 is TGTGCCAGCAGCGTATCACCCCAGGGGGGAGATACGCAGTATTTT. It is translated as CASSVSPQGGDTQYF. Combining the CDR3 with reference TRBV9 and TRBJ2-3 gives the whole variable domain DSGVTQTPKHLITATGQRVTLRCSPRSGDLSVYWYQQSLDQGLQFLIQYYNGEERAKGNILERFSAQQFPDLHSELNLSSLELGDSALYFCASSVSPQGGDTQYFGPGTRLTVL.

This clone appeared a single time. The chain's CDR3 is CASSIWVGGSHNEQFF. The DNA for the CDR3 is TGTGCCAGTAGTATTTGGGTCGGCGGGAGCCACAATGAGCAGTTCTTC. J is TRBJ2-1 and V is TRBV19; 7 bases fit TRBD2. Germline CDR1 and CDR2: LNHDA and SQIVND (reference sequence). V was pared by 3 bases and J by 5 bases, with 10 bases of the junction left unmatched. The CDR3 loop spans 16 amino acids. The variable domain in full, with the rest retrieved from reference TRBV19 and TRBJ2-1, is DGGITQSPKYLFRKEGQNVTLSCEQNLNHDAMYWYRQDPGQGLRLIYYSQIVNDFQKGDIAEGYSVSREKKESFPLTVTSAQKNPTAFYLCASSIWVGGSHNEQFFGPGTRLTVL.

This chain connects TRBV6-6 to TRBJ2-3; 7 bases line up with TRBD2. Germline CDR1 reads MNHNY; CDR2 reads SVGAGI (reference sequence). Trimming took 6 bases from V and 2 from J; bases not matched to a gene: 5. This CDR3 comprises 14 residues. Here the CDR3 DNA reads TGTGCCAGCAGGTCGGGGGGATCCACAGATACGCAGTATTTT. Residues: CASRSGGSTDTQYF.

The V call is TRBV6-1, the J call TRBJ2-3; 9 bases line up with TRBD2. The V gene end was trimmed by 1 base and the J gene end by 4 bases; junction bases not matched to a gene: 6. CDR1 and CDR2 (germline): MNHNS, SASEGT. This CDR3 contains 16 residues. This chain's CDR3 is CASSEEGGRGSDTQYF. In nucleotides, the CDR3 is TGTGCCAGCAGTGAAGAGGGCGGGAGGGGATCAGATACGCAGTATTTT.

The chain uses TRBV11-2 and TRBJ2-7; 7 bases are shared with TRBD2. Germline trimming cut 1 base from V and 0 bases from J; bases unmatched to any gene: 3. CDR3 length equals 15 residues. Germline CDR1 and CDR2: SGHAT and FQNNGV. The CDR3 loop reads CASSLGRDYSYEQYF. The CDR3 nucleotides read TGTGCCAGCAGCTTAGGACGGGACTACTCCTACGAGCAGTACTTC.

The chain employs TRBV9 and TRBJ2-7, with a weak D call TRBD2 (5 bases). Trimming pared 0 bases from V and 4 bases from J, leaving 14 bases between. The CDR3 length is 15 residues. The germline CDR1 and CDR2 sequences are SGDLS and YYNGEE. In DNA, the CDR3 is TGTGCCAGCAGCGTAGGAGGGAGTTCAAGGTACGAGCAGTACTTC. Amino acid sequence: CASSVGGSSRYEQYF.

V and J are TRBV4-1 and TRBJ2-2, with D perhaps TRBD1 (5 bases). The CDR3 loop spans 17 amino acids. In germline, CDR1 is MGHRA, CDR2 YSYEKL. The germline V and J ends were trimmed by 1 base and 0 bases, with 12 bases remaining between them. CDR3 residues: CASSQGQRSANTGELFF. In DNA, the CDR3 is TGCGCCAGCAGCCAAGGACAGCGATCTGCGAACACCGGGGAGCTGTTTTTT.

The chain links TRBV5-5 to TRBJ2-7; 7 nucleotides align to TRBD2. V shed 3 bases, J shed 0 bases, and the junction held 3 bases outside the gene matches. The CDR3 is made up of 14 amino acids. Germline CDR1 and CDR2: SGHKS and YYEKEE (reference sequence). CDR3 nucleotide sequence: TGTGCCAGCAGCTCCCGGGACTACTCCTACGAGCAGTACTTC. It codes for CASSSRDYSYEQYF.

In its sample, this clone was seen once. The genes are TRBV2 and TRBJ2-1; 9 nucleotides agree with TRBD2. After removal of 7 bases from V and 2 bases from J, the junction contained 3 bases not matched to a gene. The CDR3 has 14 amino acids. Germline V CDR1 and CDR2: SNHLY, FYNNEI. The CDR3 DNA reads TGTGCCAGCACCGCTAGCGGGACCTACAATGAGCAGTTCTTC. Its translation: CASTASGTYNEQFF.

The chain recombines TRBV3-1 (or the pseudogene TRBV3-2) with TRBJ1-1, with 7 bases fitting TRBD1. After removal of 2 bases from V and 11 bases from J, the junction contained 2 bases not matched to a gene. Germline lookup yields CDR1 LGHDT and CDR2 YNNKEL (reference sequence). The CDR3 sequence is 11 residues long. The CDR3 DNA sequence: TGTGCCAGCAGCCAAACAGGGGCCGCTTTCTTT. Translating gives CASSQTGAAFF.

The rearrangement uses TRBV7-8 and TRBJ1-4; D perhaps matches TRBD1 (6 bases). The CDR3 extends over 14 amino acids. V lost 5 bases and J lost 5, with 12 bases in between. The germline V gene encodes CDR1 SGHVS and CDR2 FQNEAQ. CDR3 amino acids: CASSAATGNEKLFF. The CDR3 region has the DNA TGTGCCAGCAGCGCCGCGACAGGCAATGAAAAACTGTTTTTT.

In DNA form, the CDR3 reads TGTGCCAGTAGGGATCCGGGACAGGGGAAACCTGAAGCTTTCTTT. It is translated as CASRDPGQGKPEAFF. This chain uses TRBV19 with TRBJ1-1, with 10 positions matching TRBD1. This CDR3 region has 15 residues. Germline V CDR1 and CDR2: LNHDA, SQIVND (reference sequence). Unmatched junction bases numbered 10, after V lost 6 bases and J lost 6 bases.

In DNA form, the CDR3 reads TGTGCCAGCAGTTTATACAGGGCAGCAGATACGCAGTATTTT. As protein: CASSLYRAADTQYF. This chain connects TRBV27 to TRBJ2-3, with D possibly matching TRBD1 (6 bases). From germline, CDR1 is MNHEY and CDR2 SMNVEV (reference sequence). V was cut by 1 base and J by 4 bases, with 9 bases left in between. This CDR3 contains 14 residues.

The chain joins TRBV2 to TRBJ2-1, with a tentative D call TRBD1 (5 bases). Germline CDR1 SNHLY, CDR2 FYNNEI. The germline V and J ends were trimmed by 4 bases and 6 bases, with 16 bases remaining between them. The CDR3 consists of 15 residues. For the CDR3, the DNA is TGTGCCAGCAGTGCGGAAAGGGGTATGGGCAATGAGCAGTTCTTC. Protein product: CASSAERGMGNEQFF.

This clone was seen only once. V gene TRBV5-1 combines with J gene TRBJ2-7, with D possibly matching TRBD1 (6 bases). Germline CDR1 is SGHRS and CDR2 is YFSETQ. Trimming cost V 4 bases and J 0 bases, with 17 bases left between them. There are 16 residues in the CDR3. CDR3 nucleotides: TGCGCCAGCAGCCAACAAGGGACATCCCACTCCTACGAGCAGTACTTC. It codes for CASSQQGTSHSYEQYF.

This clone was detected once. The CDR3 spells CASSLGRLAGGANEQFF. CDR3 nucleotides: TGCGCCAGCAGCTTGGGCCGACTAGCGGGAGGAGCTAATGAGCAGTTCTTC. The chain employs TRBV5-1 and TRBJ2-1, with TRBD2 matching over 13 bases. Trimming at V came to 0 bases and at J to 7 bases, leaving 7 bases not matched to a gene. The CDR3 extends over 17 amino acids. CDR1 and CDR2 (germline): SGHRS, YFSETQ.

The chain combines TRBV7-3 with TRBJ2-1; 8 bases match TRBD2. The CDR3 contains 16 residues. With V trimmed by 4 bases and J by 6 bases, 11 bases remained unmatched. The germline V gene encodes CDR1 SGHTA and CDR2 FQGTGA. The CDR3, as DNA: TGTGCCAGCAGCTCTACAGCGGGAGTGAGTGGCAATGAGCAGTTCTTC. The encoded protein is CASSSTAGVSGNEQFF.

A few counts support this clone. The chain links TRBV7-2 to TRBJ2-3; TRBD2 is a possible D gene (6 bases). Germline V gene sequence: CDR1 SGHTA, CDR2 FQGNSA. The CDR3 totals 17 residues. V lost 3 bases and J lost 0, with 16 bases in between. The CDR3 DNA is TGTGCCAGCAGCTTTTATGCGGGAATACTTAGCACAGATACGCAGTATTTT. Protein sequence: CASSFYAGILSTDTQYF. The full variable domain, with the rest looked up from reference TRBV7-2 and TRBJ2-3, is GAGVSQSPSNKVTEKGKDVELRCDPISGHTALYWYRQSLGQGLEFLIYFQGNSAPDKSGLPSDRFSAERTGGSVSTLTIQRTQQEDSAVYLCASSFYAGILSTDTQYFGPGTRLTVL.